This TCR beta chain originates from a study of OX40 agonist ivuxolimab in advanced cancers. At the level of the whole study: The costimulatory receptor OX40 (CD134) was targeted by ivuxolimab, a fully human IgG2 agonistic monoclonal antibody. The paper covers the monotherapy dose-escalation part of the phase I ivuxolimab trial, which included N of about 50 patients. Of the 50 to 55 dose-escalation patients, hepatocellular carcinoma was present in roughly 19, melanoma in around 15, renal cell carcinoma in 9 and head and neck cancer in 9. Partial responses occurred in three dose-escalation patients: two with cutaneous melanoma and one with hepatocellular carcinoma. The purpose of peripheral TCRbeta sequencing was to test whether ivuxolimab changed TCR sequence diversity and led to clonal T-cell expansion. Patients were allowed to have had prior anti-PD-1, anti-PD-L1 or anti-CTLA-4 therapy, and about 40% of the dose-escalation patients had been treated with checkpoint inhibitors. The dose-escalation cohort was almost 85% male with a mean age of approximately 60 years, ranging from roughly 20 to 80. Intravenous ivuxolimab was administered to patients every 2 weeks at six dose levels: 0.01, 0.1, 0.3, 1.5, 3 and 10 mg/kg. Study-wide findings and limitations: The antigen specificity of the peripheral T cells that underwent clonal expansion was not determined. After ivuxolimab, more expanded clones were found on average in CD8+ T cells than in CD4+ T cells. Clonal expansion of both CD4+ and CD8+ blood T cells was observed from baseline to week 6 at doses 0.1 to 3.0 mg/kg. In partial responders in the 0.1-3.0 mg/kg groups, normalized peripheral clonal expansion was found to be among the lowest, especially among CD8+ T cells. Low levels of normalized T-cell clonal expansion were also seen in some patients who did not respond.

Of note for this clone: Its antigen has not been determined. Base-call qualities are not available, and no considerably larger clone is one nucleotide away.

Patients with a history of autoimmune disease or receiving systemic immunosuppression were excluded from the trial. Peripheral blood for TCR sequencing was collected from all dose cohorts at baseline, on cycle 4 day 1, and on cycle 7 day 1. Samples were obtained from an open-label, multicenter, first-in-human phase I dose-escalation trial of ivuxolimab. The trial enrolled adults with locally advanced or metastatic head and neck squamous cell, hepatocellular, melanoma or renal cell carcinoma. Before TCR sequencing, CD4+ T cells and CD8+ T cells were sorted from peripheral blood as separate populations. To sequence the TCRbeta CDR3 region, genomic DNA was isolated from the sorted cells. TCRbeta CDR3 regions were sequenced using the immunoSEQ Assay. Sourced from immuneACCESS, this table was stored by TCRdb with only in-frame sequences that have V and J called. A share of the clones is absent; for the studies checked, an unresolved V gene accounts for under half, and the remainder has no known explanation. Counted in this sample were roughly 100,000 clones; around nine tenths of them appeared once. The biggest ten clones account for 0.7% to 0.95% of the sample.

V trim: 2 bases; J trim: 0 bases; unmatched bases: 8. From the germline V gene, CDR1 is ENHRY and CDR2 is SYGVKD. The CDR3 runs 19 residues from the cysteine to the phenylalanine. Solely the CDR3 DNA is kept, with 57 bases framed from the first base. The sequence came from an adult with an advanced solid tumor such as melanoma, head and neck, liver or kidney cancer. The specimen comprised CD4+ or CD8+ T cells sorted from blood, sampled in a trial of the OX40 agonist ivuxolimab. Rearrangement joined TRBV10-3 to TRBJ2-2; TRBD1 fits 11 bases in the junction. CDR3 region: CAISEPRTGGPPNTGELFF. The DNA is TGTGCCATCAGTGAGCCGCGGACAGGGGGCCCCCCGAACACCGGGGAGCTGTTTTTT.